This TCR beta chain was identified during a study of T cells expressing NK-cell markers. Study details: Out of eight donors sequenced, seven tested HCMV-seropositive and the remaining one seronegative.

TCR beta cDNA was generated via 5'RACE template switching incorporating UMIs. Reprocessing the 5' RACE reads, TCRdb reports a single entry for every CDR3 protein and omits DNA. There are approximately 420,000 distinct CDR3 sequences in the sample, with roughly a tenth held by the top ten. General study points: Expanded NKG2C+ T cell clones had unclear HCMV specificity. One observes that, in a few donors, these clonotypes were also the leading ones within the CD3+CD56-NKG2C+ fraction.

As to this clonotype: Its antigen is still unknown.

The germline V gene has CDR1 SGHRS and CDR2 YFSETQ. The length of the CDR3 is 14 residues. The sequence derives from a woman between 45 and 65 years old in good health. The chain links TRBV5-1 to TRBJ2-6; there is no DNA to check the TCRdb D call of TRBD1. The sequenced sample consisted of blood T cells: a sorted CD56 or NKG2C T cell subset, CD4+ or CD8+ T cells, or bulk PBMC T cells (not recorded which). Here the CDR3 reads CASSLRDRANVLTF.